Listed below are T cell receptor beta chains from one sample, sequenced in a study of Graves' ophthalmopathy and Graves' hyperthyroidism. Each CDR3 protein is one row after TCRdb ran MiXCR on the multiplex PCR reads. The data show approximately 640,000 distinct CDR3 sequences, roughly 39% seen once. The sequencing input was peripheral blood. All receptors come from an adult man with Graves' ophthalmopathy. Both conserved end residues are part of each CDR3. D genes are given only for firm matches. Size is omitted from some rows. Given values are once, few, many or a class for expanded clones.

clone size,J gene,D gene,V gene,CDR3 protein,CDR3 DNA
NA,TRBJ2-3,NA,TRBV11-1,CASRPVDITQYF,TGTGCCAGCAGACCAGTGGACATTACGCAGTATTTT
few,TRBJ2-2,TRBD1,TRBV6-5,CASSRLRDSTGELFF,TGTGCCAGCAGCCGCCTCCGGGACAGCACCGGGGAGCTGTTTTTT
many,TRBJ2-5,NA,TRBV7-2,CASSLALAGGETQYF,TGTGCCAGCAGCTTAGCACTAGCTGGCGGAGAGACCCAGTACTTC
many,TRBJ2-7,NA,TRBV7-9,CASSSVAGYEQYF,TGTGCCAGCAGCTCAGTGGCCGGCTACGAGCAGTACTTC
NA,TRBJ1-3,TRBD1,TRBV5-1,CASSLVQGAGNTIYF,TGCGCCAGCAGCTTGGTACAGGGGGCTGGAAACACCATATATTTT
many,TRBJ1-6,NA,TRBV25-1,CASSDNLYHSPLHF,TGTGCCAGCAGTGATAATCTTTACCATTCACCCCTCCACTTT
NA,TRBJ2-3,NA,TRBV7-2,CASSERTNTDTQYF,TGTGCCAGCAGCGAACGGACTAACACAGATACGCAGTATTTT
NA,TRBJ2-7,TRBD1,TRBV7-9,CASSFLGTQGAYEQYF,TGTGCCAGCAGCTTTTTGGGGACCCAGGGGGCCTACGAGCAGTACTTC
NA,TRBJ2-7,TRBD2,TRBV2,CASSRNPSGFSYEQYF,TGTGCCAGCAGTCGAAATCCTAGCGGGTTCTCCTACGAGCAGTACTTC
many,TRBJ1-6,NA,TRBV7-9,CASSSLGGYNSPLHF,TGTGCCAGCAGCTCACTCGGGGGATATAATTCACCCCTCCACTTT
NA,TRBJ2-7,NA,TRBV12-3/TRBV12-4,CASSLQGRVTYEQYF,TGTGCCAGCAGTTTACAGGGGCGAGTCACCTACGAGCAGTACTTC
NA,TRBJ2-7,TRBD1,TRBV10-3,CAIAGQGGEQYF,TGTGCCATCGCGGGACAGGGAGGCGAGCAGTACTTC
many,TRBJ1-5,NA,TRBV2,CASSEAGSNQPQHF,TGTGCCAGCAGTGAAGCGGGTAGCAATCAGCCCCAGCATTTT
many,TRBJ1-1,NA,TRBV15,CATSTNTEAFF,TGTGCCACCAGCACCAACACTGAAGCTTTCTTT
NA,TRBJ1-5,NA,TRBV27,CASSLPPPGQPQHF,TGTGCCAGCAGTTTACCCCCCCCCGGGCAGCCCCAGCATTTT
many,TRBJ2-2,TRBD2,TRBV4-3,CASSQGLAGGGELFF,TGCGCCAGCAGCCAGGGGCTAGCGGGTGGCGGGGAGCTGTTTTTT
NA,TRBJ1-5,NA,TRBV29-1,CSVDKGSNQPQHF,TGCAGCGTTGATAAGGGCTCCAATCAGCCCCAGCATTTT
NA,TRBJ2-1,NA,TRBV5-1,CASSTRTGPRYNEQFF,TGTGCCAGCAGCACTCGTACGGGACCGCGCTACAATGAGCAGTTCTTC
many,TRBJ2-7,NA,TRBV10-3,CAISDPYWATSYEQYF,TGTGCCATCAGTGACCCCTACTGGGCTACCTCCTACGAGCAGTACTTC